This TCR beta chain was recorded in a study of blood T cells in healthy people across ages. Then a second PCR, running about 6 to 11 cycles, was carried out with a sample-barcoded 5' primer and a J-beta primer mix. MiXCR, applied by TCRdb to the 5' RACE reads, yields one record per CDR3 protein. The sample includes 1.5 million or so distinct CDR3 sequences, around 42% of them seen just once. Study-level points and caveats: Investigators treated diversity estimates from one million T cells as underestimates.

Worth noting for this clonotype: Its specificity is not known.

CDR1 is DFQATT and CDR2 is SNEGSKA in the germline V gene (reference sequence). The CDR3 has 14 amino acids. The J segment lost 2 bases and the V segment lost 5 bases, leaving 4 bases of the junction unmatched. This sequence was found in a woman under 30 in good health. J is TRBJ2-1 and V is TRBV20-1; TRBD1 matches 9 bases. Sequenced input: blood. CDR3 DNA sequence: TGCAGTGCTCATGACAGGGGGGCCTACAATGAGCAGTTCTTC. This encodes CSAHDRGAYNEQFF.